The 13 T cell receptor beta chains listed next were all sequenced from one sample in a study of T cells in Graves' hyperthyroidism and ophthalmopathy. RNA transcripts were the template for amplifying TCR beta CDR3 regions. HTBI primers were the set used in a first-round RT-PCR of the TCR CDR3. TCRdb independently ran MiXCR on the multiplex PCR reads; one entry per CDR3 protein. The sample lists 560,000 or so distinct CDR3 sequences, about 45% seen once, with 8% to 8.5% in the top ten. The sequenced sample consisted of peripheral blood or thyroid tissue (not recorded which). These TCRs come from a woman between 18 and 29 years old with Graves' hyperthyroidism.

The chain couples TRBV29-1 to TRBJ2-5, with D unclear. This CDR3 has 12 amino acids. The V end was cut by 5 bases, the J end by 3 bases, with 10 bases between. Looked up from germline, CDR1 is SQVTM and CDR2 is ANQGSEA. CDR3: CSVSRRKETQYF. In DNA form, the CDR3 reads TGCAGCGTTTCCCGACGGAAAGAGACCCAGTACTTC.

V gene TRBV7-9 combines with J gene TRBJ2-5, with D maybe TRBD1 (7 bases). CDR1 SEHNR and CDR2 FQNEAQ come from the germline V gene (reference sequence). The CDR3 is 14 amino acids. Trimming pared 5 bases from V and 5 bases from J, leaving 15 bases between. The CDR3 coding sequence is TGTGCCAGCAGCGCGGGACAGATGGGGGAGACCCAGTACTTC. It translates to CASSAGQMGETQYF.

About this clonotype itself: Sequence at one end of the junction differs from germline and may be a read error. J is TRBJ1-3 and V is TRBV29-1; 7 bases agree with TRBD1. The CDR3 has 15 amino acids. Germline CDR1 SQVTM, CDR2 ANQGSEA. This CDR3 is CSVEIVRQGGNAIYF. The CDR3 DNA reads as TGCAGCGTTGAAATCGTGCGACAGGGAGGAAACGCCATATATTTT.

This clonotype has just a few counts. The V and J genes are TRBV7-3 and TRBJ2-7; TRBD1 aligns across 7 bases. Germline CDR1 and CDR2: SGHTA and FQGTGA. Trimming at V came to 3 bases and at J to 7 bases, leaving 6 bases not matched to a gene. This CDR3 contains 13 residues. The CDR3 nucleotides are TGTGCCAGCAGCTTCGGAACAGGGGTTGAGCAGTACTTC. Translated, it gives CASSFGTGVEQYF.

This clonotype was counted between two and nine times. Being one base from a much bigger clone, this may be a read error. The chain has TRBV7-3 and TRBJ2-6; D is ambiguous. The length of the CDR3 is 13 residues. Germline-derived CDR1 and CDR2 are SGHTA and FQGTGA. Trimming removed 7 bases at V and 0 bases at J, with 4 bases between. CDR3 residues: CASISSGANVLTF. The CDR3 DNA sequence: TGTGCCAGCATCTCCTCTGGGGCCAACGTCCTGACTTTC.

The chain employs TRBV24-1 and TRBJ2-2; no firm D call. The V end was cut by 12 bases, the J end by 4 bases, with 14 bases between. Germline CDR1 reads KGHDR; CDR2 reads SFDVKD. The CDR3 spans 13 residues. The CDR3 coding sequence is TGTGCCTCCGCCTCTAGAACCACCGGGGAGCTGTTTTTT. As protein: CASASRTTGELFF.

The CDR3 coding sequence is TGTGCCAGCAGGGGGGAGGGACGCGAGCAGTACTTC. Its translation is CASRGEGREQYF. This sequence joins TRBV7-3 and TRBJ2-7; 7 positions match TRBD2. The germline gives CDR1 SGHTA, CDR2 FQGTGA. The V and J ends lost 6 bases and 6 bases, in that order; junction bases with no gene match: 5. CDR3 length equals 12 residues.

This clonotype occurred once. One end of the junction fails to match germline, which may point to a read error. This sequence joins TRBV7-8 and TRBJ2-7; a possible D gene is TRBD1 (6 bases). The CDR3 covers 13 residues. CDR1 is SGHVS and CDR2 is FQNEAQ in the germline V gene. The CDR3 protein is CAGSLIQGYEQYF. CDR3 sequence (DNA): TGTGCCGGCAGCTTAATACAGGGCTACGAGCAGTACTTC.

As regards this clonotype: In this CDR3 the conserved last residue, phenylalanine or tryptophan, is missing, so a read error is likely. No DNA is shown, since the ends of the CDR3 on it are uncertain; the CDR3 is the one TCRdb lists. The V and J genes are TRBV2 and TRBJ2-2; TRBD2 reflects the table's D call only, with no check against the DNA. The germline gives CDR1 SNHLY, CDR2 FYNNEI. Including both end residues, the CDR3 is 9 amino acids long. The CDR3 is CASQGSGRA.

This clonotype showed up many times. The chain couples TRBV10-2 to TRBJ2-2; weak D call: TRBD1 (5 bases). The germline V and J ends were trimmed by 0 bases and 8 bases, with 10 bases remaining between them. Looked up from germline, CDR1 is WSHSY and CDR2 is SAAADI. The CDR3 length is 14 residues. The CDR3: CASSESHRNGELFF. The CDR3 coding sequence is TGCGCCAGCAGTGAGTCCCACAGGAATGGGGAGCTGTTTTTT.

J is TRBJ1-2 and V is TRBV5-1, with D possibly matching TRBD1 (5 bases). The V end was cut by 2 bases, the J end by 0 bases, with 11 bases between. The CDR3 contains 15 residues. CDR1 SGHRS and CDR2 YFSETQ come from the germline V gene. The CDR3 sequence: CASSFEGSPNYGYTF. CDR3 nucleotide sequence: TGCGCCAGCAGCTTCGAGGGGTCCCCTAACTATGGCTACACCTTC.

The chain links TRBV29-1 to TRBJ1-2; D possibly corresponds to TRBD1 (6 bases). This CDR3 is 11 amino acids long. V was cut by 4 bases and J by 8 bases, with 11 bases left in between. Germline loops: CDR1 SQVTM, CDR2 ANQGSEA. This CDR3 is CSVVGGYGYTF. The CDR3 bases are TGCAGCGTTGTGGGGGGCTACGGCTACACCTTC.

In its sample, this clonotype was seen many times. This chain links TRBV25-1 with TRBJ1-1, with a possible D match to TRBD1 (5 bases). The CDR3 loop spans 12 amino acids. Trimming pared 6 bases from V and 0 bases from J, leaving 5 bases between. Germline CDR1 and CDR2: MGHDK and SYGVNS. CDR3 nucleotide sequence: TGTGCCAGCAGGGGGGTGAACACTGAAGCTTTCTTT. Translating it yields CASRGVNTEAFF.